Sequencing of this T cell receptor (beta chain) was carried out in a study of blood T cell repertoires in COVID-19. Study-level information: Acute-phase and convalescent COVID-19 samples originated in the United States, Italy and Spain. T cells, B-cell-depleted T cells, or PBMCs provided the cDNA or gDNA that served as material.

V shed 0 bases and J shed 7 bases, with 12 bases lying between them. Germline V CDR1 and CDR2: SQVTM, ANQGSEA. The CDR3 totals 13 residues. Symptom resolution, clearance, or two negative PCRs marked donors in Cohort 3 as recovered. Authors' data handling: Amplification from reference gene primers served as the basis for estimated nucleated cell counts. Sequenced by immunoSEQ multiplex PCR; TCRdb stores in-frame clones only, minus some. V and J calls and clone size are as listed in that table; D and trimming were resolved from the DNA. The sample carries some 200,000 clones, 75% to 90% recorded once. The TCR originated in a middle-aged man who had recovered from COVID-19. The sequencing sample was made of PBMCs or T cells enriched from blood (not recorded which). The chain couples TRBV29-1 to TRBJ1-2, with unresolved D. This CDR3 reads CSVEEWSGSGYTF. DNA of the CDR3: TGCAGCGTTGAAGAATGGTCAGGCTCTGGCTACACCTTC.